The rows below give T cell receptor beta chains drawn from one sample of a study of response to subunit inactivated influenza vaccine. MiXCR, run by TCRdb on the RT-PCR reads, gives a single entry per CDR3 protein. The sample gives hundreds of thousands of distinct CDR3 sequences, about 15% of which show up once; under 14% is in the top ten. Source: PBMCs from blood, taken 11 to 12 days after vaccination. The receptors originated from a middle-aged man who received an inactivated influenza vaccine. The conserved cysteine and the conserved F or W are not part of the CDR3 here. Each record gives: CDR3 length, V gene, CDR3 protein.

length: 15; V: TRBV6-2/TRBV6-3; CDR3: ASSSTFRQGAGGAAF
length: 12; V: TRBV30; CDR3: AWRSGRMGAPLH
length: 14; V: TRBV12-5; CDR3: ASGWGLAEGYNEQF
length: 17; V: TRBV11-2; CDR3: ASSYINGLLAVNSYEQY
length: 14; V: TRBV7-2; CDR3: ASSRLAGGGVDTQY
length: 13; V: TRBV23-1; CDR3: ASSHPGAYYNEQF
length: 12; V: TRBV12-3/TRBV12-4; CDR3: ASSPRDGSIVQY
length: 13; V: TRBV11-1; CDR3: ASSFGLAGGYEQF
length: 15; V: TRBV11-2; CDR3: ASSSPRTGDSGNTIY
length: 12; V: TRBV25-1; CDR3: ASTTDRGDYEQY
length: 10; V: TRBV15; CDR3: ATSPAQETQY
length: 12; V: TRBV27; CDR3: ASSRAGYGNTIY
length: 10; V: TRBV20-1; CDR3: SARDPFNEQF
length: 12; V: TRBV7-2; CDR3: ASAQMGSVNEQF
length: 14; V: TRBV9; CDR3: ASSPRQGSSGNTIY
length: 11; V: TRBV29-1; CDR3: SVEDRDHYGYT
length: 12; V: TRBV27; CDR3: ASSLLQGSTEAF
length: 15; V: TRBV11-2; CDR3: ASSDDRPRSYNSPLH
length: 12; V: TRBV7-8; CDR3: ASSLPHSREKLF
length: 10; V: TRBV20-1; CDR3: SARQGFYEQF
length: 13; V: TRBV7-2; CDR3: ASSLGPGEGNIQY
length: 13; V: TRBV11-1; CDR3: ASSSTQGSTDTQY
length: 12; V: TRBV4-1; CDR3: ASSRGTVDNEQF
length: 16; V: TRBV28; CDR3: ASSVPGLAGAAKNIQY
length: 14; V: TRBV15; CDR3: ATSREYVSLNTEAF
length: 12; V: TRBV11-2; CDR3: ASSLGWGYGEQY